This T cell receptor beta chain is drawn from a study of blood T cell repertoires in COVID-19. Turning to the study itself: Spain, Italy and the United States supplied samples that represented acute and convalescent COVID-19. In each case, the material was cDNA or gDNA derived from T cells, B-cell-depleted T cells, or PBMCs.

Per the authors' pipeline: Reference gene primers were amplified, and this amplification served to estimate nucleated cell counts. Here immunoSEQ multiplex PCR was the method, and the copy in TCRdb shows in-frame clones only, minus some. That table gives V, J and clone size, and the DNA gave D and trimming. The data hold about 320,000 clones, with about nine tenths observed a single time. Patients from Seattle were sampled longitudinally, starting during active infection. Sample: peripheral blood. This clonotype originated in a woman under 40 with COVID-19, enrolled during active disease.

CDR3 sequence reads: CASRPPPGQGSAGELFF. CDR3 nucleotide sequence: TGCGCCAGCAGGCCCCCCCCGGGACAGGGATCTGCCGGGGAGCTGTTTTTT. V usage is TRBV5-1 and J usage is TRBJ2-2; 9 bases are shared with TRBD1. The ends lost 5 bases at V and 6 bases at J; junction bases unmatched: 14. The V gene's germline CDR1 is SGHRS and CDR2 YFSETQ. The CDR3 extends over 17 amino acids.